Presented here are 19 T cell receptor beta chains from one specimen sequenced in a study of vaccination and CD4 T cells after COVID-19. Treatment reported: roughly 10-day PBMC culture with coronavirus spike peptide pools or control peptides (ViraFEST assay). These TCRs' antigens remain unknown. An Oncomine TCR Beta short-read assay was used to sequence the DNA from cultured CD4+ T cells. TCRdb re-analysed the PCR reads in MiXCR, keeping a single row per CDR3 protein. The table shows 10,000 or so distinct CDR3 sequences, with about 47% occurring only once. The sequencing input was CD4+ T cells from blood, cultured in vitro. Receptors originate from a human donor who had recovered from COVID-19.

This clonotype showed up just once. The genes are TRBV21-1 and TRBJ1-2; the table's D call, TRBD1, was not checked against the DNA. TRBV21-1 is noted as a pseudogene. The CDR3 length is 16 residues. The CDR3 DNA sequence: TGTGCCAGCAGCAAAGGACAGGTTATAAATGCCTATGGCTACACCTTC. The encoded protein is CASSKGQVINAYGYTF.

The chain carries TRBV28 and TRBJ2-3; 12 bases line up with TRBD2. The CDR3 consists of 20 residues. Germline V gives CDR1 MDHEN, CDR2 SYDVKM. J was trimmed by 0 bases and V by 4 bases; bases with no gene match: 14. CDR3 sequence reads: CASSSYQFGLAGTSTDTQYF. CDR3 sequence (DNA): TGTGCCAGCAGTTCGTACCAATTCGGACTAGCGGGGACCAGCACAGATACGCAGTATTTT.

The rearrangement uses TRBV6-1 and TRBJ1-1; 8 bases map to TRBD1. The germline CDR1 and CDR2 sequences are MNHNS and SASEGT. V was pared by 6 bases and J by 5 bases, with 8 bases of the junction left unmatched. The CDR3 has 14 residues. The CDR3, as DNA: TGTGCCAGCAGGCGAGGACAGGGCAAGACTGAAGCTTTCTTT. It is translated as CASRRGQGKTEAFF.

The CDR3 spells CASSEYDSLMNTEAFF. The CDR3 coding sequence is TGTGCCAGCAGTGAATACGACAGTTTAATGAACACTGAAGCTTTCTTT. This chain links TRBV25-1 with TRBJ1-1, with D maybe TRBD1 (5 bases). The ends were cut back, 0 bases at V and 0 bases at J, with 11 bases in the middle. The CDR3 is 16 residues long. Per germline, CDR1 MGHDK and CDR2 SYGVNS.

The chain couples TRBV3-1 to TRBJ2-1, with 15 bases lining up with TRBD2. CDR1 and CDR2 from the germline V gene are LGHDT and YNNKEL (reference sequence). Losses at the gene ends were 5 bases for V and 8 bases for J; bases not matched to a gene: 7. The CDR3 is 16 residues long. The CDR3 sequence is CASSAGLAGGRYEQFF. CDR3 bases: TGTGCCAGCAGCGCGGGACTAGCGGGGGGCCGCTATGAGCAGTTCTTC.

The chain uses TRBV21-1 and TRBJ2-3; the table assigns TRBD1, which was not confirmed against the DNA. TRBV21-1 is a listed pseudogene. This CDR3 contains 17 residues. The DNA of the CDR3 is TGTGCCAGCAGCAGAGGCCCGGACAGGTTACGCACAGATACGCAGTATTTT. Encoded protein: CASSRGPDRLRTDTQYF.

The J gene is TRBJ1-2, the V gene TRBV7-2, with D tentatively TRBD1 (5 bases). V was pared by 5 bases and J by 5 bases, with 18 bases between. The CDR3 covers 15 residues. From germline, CDR1 is SGHTA and CDR2 FQGNSA. The CDR3 reads CASSPTRGTGYGYTF. The CDR3 coding sequence is TGTGCCAGCAGCCCCACGAGAGGGACTGGGTATGGCTACACCTTC.

This clonotype was detected a few times. The V gene is TRBV6-5, the J gene TRBJ2-5; tentatively, D is TRBD2 (6 bases). The germline V gene encodes CDR1 MNHEY and CDR2 SVGAGI. The CDR3 runs to 16 residues. Trimming took 4 bases from V and 0 from J, leaving 15 bases between them. CDR3 sequence (DNA): TGTGCCAGCAGTTCTACTAGCCCCGCGTACCAAGAGACCCAGTACTTC. This gives the protein CASSSTSPAYQETQYF.

This clonotype has more than one count but fewer than ten. This sequence joins TRBV5-1 and TRBJ2-5; 8 bases agree with TRBD1. This CDR3 has 16 residues. In germline, CDR1 is SGHRS, CDR2 YFSETQ. Trimming took 2 bases from V and 2 from J; bases not matched to a gene: 8. The CDR3 reads CASSFAPGTGQETQYF. In DNA form, the CDR3 reads TGCGCCAGCAGCTTCGCACCCGGGACAGGTCAAGAGACCCAGTACTTC. Looking up the rest from reference TRBV5-1 and TRBJ2-5 gives the full variable domain: KAGVTQTPRYLIKTRGQQVTLSCSPISGHRSVSWYQQTPGQGLQFLFEYFSETQRNKGNFPGRFSGRQFSNSRSEMNVSTLELGDSALYLCASSFAPGTGQETQYFGPGTRLLVL.

V usage is TRBV6-4 and J usage is TRBJ1-6; the match to TRBD1 covers 7 bases. CDR3 length: 14 amino acids. Trimming removed 3 bases from V and 9 bases from J; junction bases left unmatched: 5. Germline CDR1 is MRHNA and CDR2 is SNTAGT. The CDR3 region has the DNA TGTGCCAGCAGTGAAAGGGGGCTCGGTTCACCCCTCCACTTT. This translates into CASSERGLGSPLHF.

This chain joins TRBV12-3 or TRBV12-4 and TRBJ2-3, with TRBD2 matching over 13 bases. V dropped 6 bases and J dropped 4; count of bases not matched to a gene: 4. The CDR3 is 15 residues long. As DNA, the CDR3 is TGTGCCAGCAGACAAACTAGCGGGGGGGCAGATACGCAGTATTTT. This sequence encodes CASRQTSGGADTQYF.

DNA of the CDR3: TGTGCCAGCAGCTTACTAGCGGGGGGCGCGTACAATGAGCAGTTCTTC. Its protein is CASSLLAGGAYNEQFF. The rearrangement uses TRBV11-2 and TRBJ2-1; 11 nucleotides line up with TRBD2. After removal of 2 bases from V and 4 bases from J, the junction contained 4 bases not matched to a gene. CDR3 length: 16 residues. Germline CDR1 and CDR2: SGHAT and FQNNGV. Using reference TRBV11-2 and TRBJ2-1 for the parts outside the CDR3, the full variable domain is EAGVAQSPRYKIIEKRQSVAFWCNPISGHATLYWYQQILGQGPKLLIQFQNNGVVDDSQLPKDRFSAERLKGVDSTLKIQPAKLEDSAVYLCASSLLAGGAYNEQFFGPGTRLTVL.

The chain carries TRBV30 and TRBJ1-2; the D gene is possibly TRBD1 (6 bases). Trimming took off 0 bases at V and 7 bases at J, with 12 bases between the two ends. CDR1 and CDR2 from the germline V gene are GTSNPN and SVGIG (reference sequence). This CDR3 contains 13 residues. CDR3 sequence (DNA): TGTGCCTGGAGTGTTCGGACAGAGAGTGGCTACACCTTC. It specifies CAWSVRTESGYTF.

The chain is built from TRBV12-3 or TRBV12-4 and TRBJ2-3; 12 bases match TRBD2. V dropped 0 bases and J dropped 8; count of bases not matched to a gene: 6. This CDR3 comprises 16 residues. Here the CDR3 DNA reads TGTGCCAGCAGTTTAGCCCTAGCGGGGGGGCCTGGTACGCAGTATTTT. Amino acids: CASSLALAGGPGTQYF.

The CDR3 nucleotides are TGTGCCAGCAGCTTAGAACAGTGGGACCAGCCCCAGCATTTT. Its protein is CASSLEQWDQPQHF. The V and J genes are TRBV7-2 and TRBJ1-5; D may be TRBD1 (5 bases). Trimming cost V 1 base and J 7 bases, with 11 bases left between them. The CDR3 loop spans 14 amino acids. Germline V gene lookup returns CDR1 SGHTA and CDR2 FQGNSA.

V usage is TRBV6-1 and J usage is TRBJ1-3; perhaps TRBD1 as D (6 bases). The CDR3 totals 15 residues. The ends were cut back, 4 bases at V and 0 bases at J, with 10 bases in the middle. Germline assignment: CDR1 MNHNS and CDR2 SASEGT. The CDR3 spells CASSAGQSSGNTIYF. The CDR3 DNA is TGTGCCAGCAGTGCGGGACAAAGCTCTGGAAACACCATATATTTT.

The CDR3 sequence: CASSKAGQGVDENTEAFF. The CDR3 DNA sequence: TGTGCCAGCAGCAAAGCGGGACAGGGGGTTGACGAGAACACTGAAGCTTTCTTT. The chain uses TRBV21-1 and TRBJ1-1; the table's D call TRBD1 went unverified against the DNA. TRBV21-1 is described as a pseudogene. CDR3 size: 18 residues.

The chain links TRBV6-1 to TRBJ2-3; a possible D gene is TRBD1 (6 bases). The CDR3 totals 15 residues. Trimming took off 7 bases at V and 1 base at J, with 15 bases between the two ends. Germline V lookup: CDR1 MNHNS, CDR2 SASEGT. CDR3 nucleotide sequence: TGTGCCAGCAAACCAGGGGAAAAGGGCACAGATACGCAGTATTTT. Its protein product is CASKPGEKGTDTQYF.

The sample holds a few counts of this clonotype. V is TRBV2 and J is TRBJ2-3; TRBD2 agrees at 7 bases. V trimming: 0 bases; J trimming: 1 base; junction bases outside the gene matches: 7. Looked up from germline, CDR1 is SNHLY and CDR2 is FYNNEI. The CDR3 has 17 amino acids. The DNA of the CDR3 is TGTGCCAGCAGTGAAGCGGGAGGGTCGATGCGCACAGATACGCAGTATTTT. Translated, it gives CASSEAGGSMRTDTQYF.